This entry concerns a single TCR beta chain. This entry is derived from a study of blood T cell repertoires in COVID-19. Study background: Some COVID-19 samples were acute and others convalescent; all came from the United States, Italy and Spain. PBMCs, B-cell-depleted T cells, or T cells were the source of the cDNA or gDNA that made up the material.

V lost 7 bases and J lost 6; bases outside the gene matches: 4. Germline-derived CDR1 and CDR2 are MDHEN and SYDVKM. The length of the CDR3 is 13 residues. Authors' analysis steps: Reference gene primers were amplified, and this amplification served to estimate nucleated cell counts. Sequenced by immunoSEQ multiplex PCR; TCRdb stores in-frame clones only, minus some. That table is the source of V, J and clone size, and D and trimming were worked out from the DNA. The sample consists of over 90,000 clones, more than 80% of them appearing once. The chain couples TRBV28 to TRBJ1-4; 8 bases are shared with TRBD1. Sequenced sample: peripheral blood. The sequence was obtained from a woman aged 55-69 years with acute or convalescent COVID-19. CDR3 DNA: TGTGCCAGCACCAGGGGGCGAGATGAAAAACTGTTTTTT. Protein: CASTRGRDEKLFF. The full variable domain, in which reference TRBV28 and TRBJ1-4 provide the parts outside the CDR3, is DVKVTQSSRYLVKRTGEKVFLECVQDMDHENMFWYRQDPGLGLRLIYFSYDVKMKEKGDIPEGYSVSREKKERFSLILESASTNQTSMYLCASTRGRDEKLFFGSGTQLSVL.